The rows below give T cell receptor beta chains drawn from one sample of a study of shared clonotypes between healthy human individuals. The method was immunoSEQ multiplex PCR; TCRdb's version includes in-frame clones alone and lacks a portion of them. The table lists some 2,100,000 clones, approximately 94% of them singletons. Sequencing was performed on naive CD8+ T cells from PBMCs. The receptors shown here come from a man younger than 30 in good health. Some clones in this sample may be carry-over from other donors' samples. CDR3s include the opening cysteine and the closing phenylalanine or tryptophan. A D gene is named only where the DNA matches it firmly. The size field is filled for only some rows; it gives once, few, many or a size class.

size	D	V	J	CDR3	DNA
.	.	TRBV15	TRBJ2-5	CATSIGWGETQYF	TGTGCCACCAGCATTGGGTGGGGAGAGACCCAGTACTTC
few	.	TRBV11-2	TRBJ1-1	CASSPGTLSAFF	TGTGCCAGCAGCCCGGGGACACTATCTGCTTTCTTT
.	TRBD2	TRBV6-1	TRBJ2-7	CASSEYITSGSSYEQYF	TGTGCCAGCAGTGAATACATAACTAGCGGGAGCTCCTACGAGCAGTACTTC
.	.	TRBV27	TRBJ2-7	CASRGLFDEQYF	TGTGCCAGCAGGGGGCTTTTCGACGAGCAGTACTTC
.	.	TRBV28	TRBJ2-4	CASSLYRGSDIQYF	TGTGCCAGCAGTTTATATCGGGGATCGGACATTCAGTACTTC
.	.	TRBV5-1	TRBJ1-1	CASSLAVGVGTEAFF	TGCGCCAGCAGCTTGGCAGTAGGGGTGGGCACTGAAGCTTTCTTT
.	TRBD1	TRBV2	TRBJ2-2	CASTVKRTGGDSNTGELFF	TGTGCCAGCACGGTGAAGAGGACAGGGGGTGATTCGAACACCGGGGAGCTGTTTTTT
.	.	TRBV27	TRBJ1-1	CASSFAGVNTEAFF	TGTGCCAGCAGTTTTGCGGGGGTGAACACTGAAGCTTTCTTT
.	TRBD1	TRBV4-3	TRBJ1-4	CASSQGTGGNEKLFF	TGCGCCAGCAGCCAAGGGACAGGGGGGAATGAAAAACTGTTTTTT
few	TRBD1	TRBV4-1	TRBJ1-2	CASSPRGTGGFGYGYTF	TGCGCCAGCAGCCCCAGGGGGACAGGGGGCTTCGGCTATGGCTACACCTTC
.	.	TRBV19	TRBJ2-7	CASRGGTESYEQYF	TGTGCCAGTAGAGGGGGGACTGAGTCCTACGAGCAGTACTTC